These 10 T cell receptor beta chains originate from one sample sequenced in a study of T cell responses to AZD1222 COVID-19 vaccine (dated by TCRdb to about 2021). The time point label of this sample denotes: baseline before first vaccination. Libraries were constructed by the immunoSEQ multiplex PCR assay. TCRdb re-hosts the immuneACCESS table, in-frame sequences only. Its copies lack some clones; in the studies checked, an unresolved V gene accounts for under half of them, and the cause for the rest is not known. The sample has roughly 120,000 clones on record, 80% to 85% of them singletons. Together, the top ten hold roughly 9.9% of the sample. Sequenced here: peripheral blood, sampled on day 0 of AZD1222 vaccination. Receptors originate from an adult in good health.

V is TRBV6-6 and J is TRBJ1-3; D unresolved. Trimming left V 8 bases short and J 4 bases short, with 18 bases between. The CDR3 sequence is 15 residues long. CDR1 and CDR2 from the germline V gene are MNHNY and SVGAGI (reference sequence). The CDR3 protein is CASGRNREAGNTIYF. CDR3 bases: TGTGCCAGCGGGCGCAATAGAGAGGCAGGAAACACCATATATTTT.

The genes are TRBV28 and TRBJ2-7; the match to TRBD2 covers 13 bases. Germline CDR1 and CDR2: MDHEN and SYDVKM. Germline trimming cut 6 bases from V and 2 bases from J; bases unmatched to any gene: 7. The CDR3 sequence is 16 residues long. CDR3 amino acids: CASSSPGTSGAYEQYF. CDR3 in DNA: TGTGCCAGCAGCAGCCCCGGGACTAGCGGGGCCTACGAGCAGTACTTC.

The rearrangement uses TRBV5-4 and TRBJ2-3; the D is unclear. The germline V and J ends were trimmed by 5 bases and 6 bases, with 10 bases remaining between them. Germline assignment: CDR1 SGHNT and CDR2 YYREEE (reference sequence). The CDR3 is 12 residues long. CDR3 region: CASSWVSDTQYF. Written as DNA, the CDR3 is TGTGCCAGCAGTTGGGTGTCGGATACGCAGTATTTT.

The rearrangement links TRBV19 to TRBJ2-5; D is perhaps TRBD2 (6 bases). V was pared by 5 bases and J by 2 bases, with 9 bases between. CDR3 length: 13 amino acids. CDR1 and CDR2 (germline): LNHDA, SQIVND (reference sequence). The CDR3 loop reads CASSAGLQETQYF. The CDR3 nucleotides read TGTGCCAGTAGTGCGGGACTTCAAGAGACCCAGTACTTC.

This clone was seen only once. V and J are TRBV27 and TRBJ2-6; D not certain. Germline V CDR1 and CDR2: MNHEY, SMNVEV (reference sequence). This CDR3 comprises 14 residues. V was pared by 6 bases and J by 0 bases, with 6 bases between. For the CDR3, the DNA is TGTGCCAGCAGGACGAGCTCTGGGGCCAACGTCCTGACTTTC. It encodes CASRTSSGANVLTF. Filled out from reference TRBV27 and TRBJ2-6, the complete variable domain reads EAQVTQNPRYLITVTGKKLTVTCSQNMNHEYMSWYRQDPGLGLRQIYYSMNVEVTDKGDVPEGYKVSRKEKRNFPLILESPSPNQTSLYFCASRTSSGANVLTFGAGSRLTVL.

The chain is built from TRBV28 and TRBJ1-6; a possible D gene is TRBD1 (6 bases). The CDR3 is made up of 15 amino acids. V lost 5 bases and J lost 5, with 13 bases in between. The germline CDR1 and CDR2 sequences are MDHEN and SYDVKM. In DNA form, the CDR3 reads TGTGCCAGCAGTCTAGGGGGGTTGAATAATTCACCCCTCCACTTT. It specifies CASSLGGLNNSPLHF.

This chain uses TRBV5-1 with TRBJ1-2, with a tentative D call TRBD1 (5 bases). CDR1 and CDR2 (germline): SGHRS, YFSETQ. The V end was cut by 5 bases, the J end by 2 bases, with 13 bases between. The CDR3 has 14 amino acids. CDR3 loop: CASRLEGQNYGYTF. CDR3 coding DNA: TGCGCCAGCAGATTAGAGGGGCAGAACTATGGCTACACCTTC.

This sequence joins TRBV5-1 and TRBJ2-7, with 12 bases matching TRBD2. The CDR3 covers 15 residues. Germline V gene data show CDR1 as SGHRS and CDR2 as YFSETQ. With 2 bases clipped from V and 6 bases from J, the junction kept 6 bases outside the gene matches. CDR3 protein: CASSLLTSGSSEQYF. The CDR3 DNA follows: TGCGCCAGCAGCTTATTGACTAGCGGGAGCTCCGAGCAGTACTTC.

The J gene is TRBJ1-5, the V gene TRBV12-3 or TRBV12-4; D gene unclear. Trimming removed 7 bases at V and 5 bases at J, with 12 bases between. This CDR3 is built from 13 residues. The CDR3 coding sequence is TGTGCCAGCACCAAGCGAGTAGATCAGCCCCAGCATTTT. Protein product: CASTKRVDQPQHF.

The chain links TRBV11-2 to TRBJ2-1; D is undetermined. V was shortened by 6 bases and J by 0 bases, with 18 bases between the two germline ends. The CDR3 spans 17 residues. The germline CDR1 and CDR2 sequences are SGHAT and FQNNGV. The CDR3: CASRRPGGPRSYNEQFF. In nucleotides, the CDR3 is TGTGCCAGCAGGCGACCGGGTGGCCCTCGCTCCTACAATGAGCAGTTCTTC.